This T cell receptor beta chain was sequenced during a study of T-cell reconstitution after alpha-beta-depleted transplantation in children. This clonotype was seen many times. The germline V gene has CDR1 SQVTM and CDR2 ANQGSEA. After removal of 7 bases from V and 5 bases from J, the junction contained 4 bases not matched to a gene. The CDR3 has 11 residues. For TCRbeta, the library was prepared with unique molecular identifiers. One entry per CDR3 protein results from TCRdb running MiXCR on the PCR reads. Of about 400,000 distinct CDR3 sequences in the sample, 20% were seen once. The sequence came from a human donor who donated a stem cell graft to a child with acute myeloid leukemia. The V and J genes are TRBV29-1 and TRBJ2-7; TRBD1 matches 8 bases. The sequences come from PBMCs from the stem cell graft donor, collected from the stem cell graft. The CDR3 spells CSGTRGHEQYF. CDR3 DNA: TGCAGCGGTACCAGGGGGCACGAGCAGTACTTC.